This T cell receptor (beta chain) was recorded in a study of cytotoxic CD8 clonotypes in ibrutinib-treated CLL. Study information: The patients comprised 11 relapsed/refractory and about 15 treatment-naive cases, 17 IGHV unmutated. The study recorded mean values of approximately 260,000 productive templates and 94,082 productive rearrangements per sample. Study-wide results and caveats: Public clonotypes, an uncommon group, contracted or remained stable on treatment.

V lost 2 bases, J lost 5 bases, and 9 bases lay in between. The CDR3 is 14 amino acids. Germline assignment: CDR1 MRHNA and CDR2 SNTAGT. Details on this clone: The antigen remains unidentified.

Deep sequencing aimed at 1 in 200,000 to 1 in 1 million T cells' resolution. Clones were read by immunoSEQ multiplex PCR, and TCRdb kept only the in-frame ones, dropping some. The top ten clones hold roughly 13% of a sample with some 46,000 clones, more than 60% of them seen once. The chain joins TRBV6-4 to TRBJ2-2; D is possibly TRBD2 (5 bases). The receptor was derived from a human donor with chronic lymphocytic leukemia. The sequenced sample was PBMCs, obtained after 12 months of ibrutinib treatment. CDR3 DNA sequence: TGTGCCAGCAGTGACCGAGCGGCGACCGGGGAGCTGTTTTTT. Protein: CASSDRAATGELFF.